A selection of T cell receptor beta chains follows, all from one sample in a study of T cells after yellow fever vaccination. Using its own MiXCR run on the 5' RACE reads, TCRdb lists one record per CDR3 protein. The sample lists hundreds of thousands of distinct CDR3 sequences; 9.5% to 13% were seen once. The source was PBMCs, collected on the day of the first yellow fever vaccination. These receptors were taken from a man aged 18 to 30 who received the YFV17D yellow fever vaccine. Each CDR3 is given with its conserved first and last residue.

J	V	CDR3
TRBJ1-2	TRBV7-9	CASSLYRGESYGYTF
TRBJ2-5	TRBV5-1	CASSLERLTGEETQYF
TRBJ2-3	TRBV30	CAWSPRVASRPAPTDTQYF
TRBJ1-3	TRBV6-5	CASSSRGPGNTIYF
TRBJ1-5	TRBV5-1	CASSPGPENLRPQHF
TRBJ2-2	TRBV4-1	CASSQEPGTLTGELFF
TRBJ2-7	TRBV7-2	CASSLGQGIFYEQYF
TRBJ1-2	TRBV20-1	CSARDHSQGQYGYTF
TRBJ2-3	TRBV9	CASAGVSTDTQYF
TRBJ1-2	TRBV6-5	CASSYSVPPVLLRNYGYTF
TRBJ1-2	TRBV19	CASSISGNYGYTF
TRBJ2-7	TRBV18	CASSPTGTAPHEQYF
TRBJ2-5	TRBV20-1	CSARGGRAQETQYF